This entry lists 7 T cell receptor beta chains sequenced from one sample in a study of spatial heterogeneity in lung cancer. Time point denoted: sample taken at primary tumor resection. Frozen PBMC, nontumor lung or tumor provided whole RNA, which was sequenced unsorted. From the 5' RACE reads, TCRdb called clonotypes with MiXCR, one entry per CDR3 protein. The sample has roughly 7,000 distinct CDR3 sequences, 15% to 20% seen once. This specimen consisted of PBMCs, obtained at surgery. The receptors derive from a female donor with early-stage non-small cell lung cancer.

This clonotype qualifies as medium-sized. The chain links TRBV19 to TRBJ2-5; 9 bases match TRBD1. CDR3 length: 17 amino acids. V shed 3 bases, J shed 0 bases, and the junction held 8 bases outside the gene matches. Germline assignment: CDR1 LNHDA and CDR2 SQIVND (reference sequence). CDR3 in amino acids: CASSMSGTGTYQETQYF. DNA of the CDR3: TGTGCCAGTAGTATGTCTGGGACAGGGACGTACCAAGAGACCCAGTACTTC.

The gene calls are TRBV28 and TRBJ2-1; 8 bases match TRBD2. The germline V gene has CDR1 MDHEN and CDR2 SYDVKM. This CDR3 is built from 17 residues. V trimming: 6 bases; J trimming: 7 bases; junction bases outside the gene matches: 17. CDR3 loop: CASRPPRGSGVGNEQFF. CDR3 coding DNA: TGTGCCAGCAGACCTCCCCGCGGTAGCGGGGTGGGTAATGAGCAGTTCTTC.

This clonotype came up many times. This chain joins TRBV5-1 and TRBJ1-6, with a possible D match to TRBD1 (5 bases). Germline loops: CDR1 SGHRS, CDR2 YFSETQ. CDR3 length: 14 amino acids. The V end lost 4 bases, the J end lost 5 bases, and 10 bases lay between the germline ends. The CDR3: CASSGGQDNSPLHF. In DNA, the CDR3 is TGCGCCAGCAGCGGAGGACAAGATAATTCACCCCTCCACTTT.

The rearrangement joins TRBV2 to TRBJ2-3; 14 positions match TRBD2. Unmatched junction bases numbered 4, after V lost 5 bases and J lost 6 bases. Germline CDR1 is SNHLY and CDR2 is FYNNEI. The length of the CDR3 is 15 residues. The CDR3 region is CASSLTSGRADTQYF. CDR3 in DNA: TGTGCCAGCAGTCTGACTAGCGGGAGGGCTGATACGCAGTATTTT.

By frequency in the sample, this clonotype is medium-sized (0.01 to 0.1%). The chain couples TRBV11-2 to TRBJ2-5, with D hard to call. V was cut by 4 bases and J by 0 bases, with 9 bases left in between. The CDR3 spans 14 residues. Germline V gene sequence: CDR1 SGHAT, CDR2 FQNNGV. CDR3 region: CASSSLRYQETQYF. The CDR3 DNA reads TGTGCCAGCAGCTCTCTCCGATACCAAGAGACCCAGTACTTC. The entire variable domain, with the rest obtained from reference TRBV11-2 and TRBJ2-5, is as follows: EAGVAQSPRYKIIEKRQSVAFWCNPISGHATLYWYQQILGQGPKLLIQFQNNGVVDDSQLPKDRFSAERLKGVDSTLKIQPAKLEDSAVYLCASSSLRYQETQYFGPGTRLLVL.

This clonotype was detected only a few times. The chain has TRBV7-2 and TRBJ1-5; D unresolved. The CDR3 length is 16 residues. Trimming took 2 bases from V and 4 from J, leaving 15 bases between them. From germline, CDR1 is SGHTA and CDR2 FQGNSA. The CDR3: CASSLLLDVPNQPQHF. The CDR3 bases are TGTGCCAGCAGCTTACTCCTGGACGTTCCTAATCAGCCCCAGCATTTT. The full variable domain, rest sourced from reference TRBV7-2 and TRBJ1-5, is GAGVSQSPSNKVTEKGKDVELRCDPISGHTALYWYRQSLGQGLEFLIYFQGNSAPDKSGLPSDRFSAERTGGSVSTLTIQRTQQEDSAVYLCASSLLLDVPNQPQHFGDGTRLSIL.

This clonotype was observed a handful of times. This chain uses TRBV12-3 or TRBV12-4 with TRBJ2-4, with D possibly TRBD2 on 7 matching bases. The ends were cut back, 7 bases at V and 4 bases at J, with 14 bases in the middle. This CDR3 comprises 14 residues. CDR3: CASTIGGGKNIQYF. The CDR3 DNA reads TGTGCCAGCACCATAGGGGGGGGTAAAAACATTCAGTACTTC.